This entry concerns a single TCR beta chain. These data are taken from a study of control samples from healthy donors and cancer patients. The CDR3 consists of 13 residues. Trimming took 5 bases from V and 0 from J, leaving 2 bases between them. Germline CDR1 reads SGHAT; CDR2 reads FQNNGV. Produced via immunoSEQ multiplex PCR; TCRdb's table is partial and in-frame only. This sample has 150,000 to 200,000 clones; about 91% occur once, and the top ten carry 4% to 6%. The chain carries TRBV11-2 and TRBJ2-6, with unresolved D. The sequenced sample was blood. The clonotype was recovered from a woman aged 25-40 years in good health. DNA for the CDR3: TGTGCCAGCAGCAACTCTGGGGCCAACGTCCTGACTTTC. This gives the protein CASSNSGANVLTF. Filled out from reference TRBV11-2 and TRBJ2-6, the complete variable domain reads EAGVAQSPRYKIIEKRQSVAFWCNPISGHATLYWYQQILGQGPKLLIQFQNNGVVDDSQLPKDRFSAERLKGVDSTLKIQPAKLEDSAVYLCASSNSGANVLTFGAGSRLTVL.